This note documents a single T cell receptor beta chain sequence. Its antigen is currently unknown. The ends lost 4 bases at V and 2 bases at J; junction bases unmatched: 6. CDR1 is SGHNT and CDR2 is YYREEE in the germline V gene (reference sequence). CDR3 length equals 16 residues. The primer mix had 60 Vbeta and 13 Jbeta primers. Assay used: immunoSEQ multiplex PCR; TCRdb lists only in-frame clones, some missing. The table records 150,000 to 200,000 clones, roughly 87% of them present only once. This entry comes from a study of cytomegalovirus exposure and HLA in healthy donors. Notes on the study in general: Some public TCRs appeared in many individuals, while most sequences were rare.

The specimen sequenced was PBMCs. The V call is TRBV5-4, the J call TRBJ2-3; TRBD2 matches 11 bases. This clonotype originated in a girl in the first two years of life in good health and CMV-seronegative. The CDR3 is CASSVNSGRDTDTQYF. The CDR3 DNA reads TGTGCCAGCAGCGTGAATAGCGGGAGGGACACAGATACGCAGTATTTT.